Listed below are T cell receptor beta chains from one sample, sequenced in a study of blood T cell repertoires in COVID-19. Sequencing used immunoSEQ multiplex PCR; TCRdb keeps in-frame clones, though not all of them. The table lists roughly 99,000 clones, around 80% of them singletons, with about 4.3% in the top ten. Source material: peripheral blood. The receptors stem from a man between 65 and 79 years old with acute or convalescent COVID-19. Each CDR3 is given with its conserved first and last residue. A D gene is named only where the DNA matches it firmly. Expanded clones get a size class; other rows say once, few or many, or leave the size out.

TRBV9	TRBD2	NA	TRBJ2-2	TGTGCCAGCGGAGTGGGGGAGGGAACCTCCGGGGAGCTGTTTTTT	CASGVGEGTSGELFF
TRBV11-3	NA	NA	TRBJ2-1	TGTGCCAGCAGCTTAACAGGGAGCTCCTACAATGAGCAGTTCTTC	CASSLTGSSYNEQFF
TRBV6-2/TRBV6-3	NA	NA	TRBJ2-1	TGTGCCAGCAGTTACTCGCCGACTGTAGTCAATGAGCAGTTCTTC	CASSYSPTVVNEQFF
TRBV12-5	TRBD2	NA	TRBJ2-3	TGTGCTAGTGGTTTGGGACTAGCGGCGGATACGCAGTATTTT	CASGLGLAADTQYF
TRBV5-8	NA	NA	TRBJ2-7	TGTGCCAGCAGCTATTACCCGGGACACCGCTCCTACGAGCAGTACTTC	CASSYYPGHRSYEQYF
TRBV18	NA	NA	TRBJ1-1	TGTGCCAGCTCACAGGGGGTTAACACTGAAGCTTTCTTT	CASSQGVNTEAFF
TRBV6-2/TRBV6-3	NA	NA	TRBJ1-5	TGTGCCAGCAGTTACTCGACAGGCTTTAGAGGGTTCAATCAGCCCCAGCATTTT	CASSYSTGFRGFNQPQHF
TRBV7-2	NA	NA	TRBJ1-2	TGTGCCAGCAGCTCTTTAGGATCAGGGGTTAGGAACTATGGCTACACCTTC	CASSSLGSGVRNYGYTF
TRBV13	TRBD1	NA	TRBJ2-1	TGTGCCAGCAGTCTTCGGACAGGGGGCGATTTCGTGTCCTACAATGAGCAGTTCTTC	CASSLRTGGDFVSYNEQFF
TRBV5-6	NA	NA	TRBJ1-1	TGTGCCAGCAGCTCTGCGGCGGGATCTTACACTGAAGCTTTCTTT	CASSSAAGSYTEAFF
TRBV12-5	TRBD1	NA	TRBJ1-2	TGTGCTAGTGGTTTGCCAAACAGGGGGCAGGGTGGCTACACCTTC	CASGLPNRGQGGYTF
TRBV19	NA	NA	TRBJ1-1	TGTGCCAGTAGCCTCAGGGGTTTGGGCACTGAAGCTTTCTTT	CASSLRGLGTEAFF
TRBV9	TRBD2	NA	TRBJ2-5	TGTGCCAGCAGCGTAACGGGACTAGCAGGAGAGACCCAGTACTTC	CASSVTGLAGETQYF
TRBV6-2/TRBV6-3	TRBD2	NA	TRBJ2-3	TGTGCCAGCAGTTACTTGGTAGCGGGGGGCCAGGGTACGCAGTATTTT	CASSYLVAGGQGTQYF
TRBV9	NA	NA	TRBJ1-3	TGTGCCAGCAGCTCCCCGGGTGGAACTGGAAACACCATATATTTT	CASSSPGGTGNTIYF
TRBV6-2/TRBV6-3	TRBD1	many	TRBJ2-1	TGTGCCAGCAGTTACCGAGACAGGGGGCCTCCCGATGAGCAGTTCTTC	CASSYRDRGPPDEQFF
TRBV6-5	NA	NA	TRBJ2-7	TGTGCCAGCAGTTACCTTTTCCCTCCCTCCTACGAGCAGTACTTC	CASSYLFPPSYEQYF
TRBV6-5	NA	NA	TRBJ2-7	TGTGCCAGCAGAGACCCGGGACACAACTACGAGCAGTACTTC	CASRDPGHNYEQYF
TRBV5-6	NA	NA	TRBJ2-3	TGTGCCAGCAGCTCAGCAGGGCTGGATACGCAGTATTTT	CASSSAGLDTQYF
TRBV9	TRBD1	NA	TRBJ1-6	TGTGCCAGCAGCGTAGAAGGAGGGGGCGCGACACCCCTCCACTTT	CASSVEGGGATPLHF
TRBV19	NA	NA	TRBJ2-2	TGTGCCAGTAGTATGAGCCCCCCAGGGGGGGAGCTGTTTTTT	CASSMSPPGGELFF
TRBV27	NA	NA	TRBJ2-1	TGTGCCAGCAGTTTATACGCAGGGCTCAGCTCCTACAATGAGCAGTTCTTC	CASSLYAGLSSYNEQFF
TRBV28	NA	NA	TRBJ1-2	TGTGCCAGCAGTCTGACAGCTTCCTATGGCTACACCTTC	CASSLTASYGYTF
TRBV19	NA	NA	TRBJ1-4	TGTGCCAGTAACACGGACACCAATGAAAAACTGTTTTTT	CASNTDTNEKLFF
TRBV15	TRBD2	NA	TRBJ2-5	TGTGCCACCAGCACGGGACTAGCGGGCCCTGGGGAGACCCAGTACTTC	CATSTGLAGPGETQYF
TRBV5-1	TRBD1	NA	TRBJ2-5	TGCGCCAGCAGCTTGGAGGGGGCTAACCAAGAGACCCAGTACTTC	CASSLEGANQETQYF
TRBV6-5	NA	few	TRBJ1-2	TGTGCCAGCAGCTACGCCCAGGGGCGTTTTGGCTACACCTTC	CASSYAQGRFGYTF
TRBV27	TRBD1	NA	TRBJ1-1	TGTGCCAGCAGGAGACAGGGATTGGGCACTGAAGCTTTCTTT	CASRRQGLGTEAFF
TRBV2	NA	few	TRBJ1-1	TGTGCCAGCAGGGGGGAAGGGGGCACTGAAGCTTTCTTT	CASRGEGGTEAFF